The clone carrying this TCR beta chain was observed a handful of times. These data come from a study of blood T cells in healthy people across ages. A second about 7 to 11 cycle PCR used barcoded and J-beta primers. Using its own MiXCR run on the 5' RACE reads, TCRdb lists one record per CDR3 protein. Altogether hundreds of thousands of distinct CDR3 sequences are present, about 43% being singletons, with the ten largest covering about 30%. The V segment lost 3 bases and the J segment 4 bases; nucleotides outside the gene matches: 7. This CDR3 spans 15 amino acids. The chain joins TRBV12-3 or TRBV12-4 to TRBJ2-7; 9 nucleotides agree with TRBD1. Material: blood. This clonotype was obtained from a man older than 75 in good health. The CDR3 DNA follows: TGTGCCAGCAGTTTGGAACAGGGGGCTAGGTACGAGCAGTACTTC. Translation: CASSLEQGARYEQYF.